These 18 T cell receptor beta chains came from one sample sequenced in a study of blood T cells in healthy people across ages. Together with a sample-barcoded 5' primer, a J-beta primer mix was included in a second PCR lasting roughly 7 to 11 cycles. A single record per CDR3 protein comes from TCRdb applying MiXCR to the 5' RACE reads. The sample lists under 1,100,000 distinct CDR3 sequences, approximately 25% occurring once. These data also featured in a second study, about T cells of mothers and their children.

The specimen sequenced was blood. The source is a girl under 10 years old in good health.

This clonotype was counted a few times. The gene calls are TRBV24-1 and TRBJ2-3; D is tentatively TRBD1 or TRBD2 (5 bases each). The germline CDR1 and CDR2 sequences are KGHDR and SFDVKD. The CDR3 contains 14 residues. The germline V and J ends were trimmed by 8 bases and 5 bases, with 16 bases remaining between them. CDR3 sequence (DNA): TGTGCCACCAAACGAAGGGGAGTAGAAGATACGCAGTATTTT. It yields the protein CATKRRGVEDTQYF.

The chain is built from TRBV29-1 and TRBJ1-3; D not resolved. V lost 1 base and J 0 bases, leaving 13 bases between the germline ends. CDR1 is SQVTM, CDR2 ANQGSEA, per germline. The CDR3 extends over 16 amino acids. CDR3 sequence (DNA): TGCAGCGTTGAAGTCGTTGTCACCGGCTCTGGAAACACCATATATTTT. Translated: CSVEVVVTGSGNTIYF.

The V gene is TRBV9, the J gene TRBJ1-2, with a tentative D call TRBD1 (6 bases). The CDR3 extends over 15 amino acids. V dropped 0 bases and J dropped 7 bases, with 16 bases sitting between them. Germline V lookup: CDR1 SGDLS, CDR2 YYNGEE. The CDR3 protein is CASSVAGEEGTGYTF. In DNA form, the CDR3 reads TGTGCCAGCAGCGTAGCAGGGGAGGAGGGGACTGGCTACACCTTC.

There are many counts of this clonotype. The rearrangement joins TRBV5-5 to TRBJ2-4; D remains unclear. CDR1 SGHKS and CDR2 YYEKEE come from the germline V gene (reference sequence). The CDR3 is 14 amino acids. V lost 1 base to trimming and J lost 1 base, with 6 bases between them. The CDR3 nucleotides read TGTGCCAGCAGCTTGATTGGGGCCAAAAACATTCAGTACTTC. It is translated as CASSLIGAKNIQYF.

This chain links TRBV5-1 with TRBJ2-7; no firm D call. Trimming pared 4 bases from V and 0 bases from J, leaving 11 bases between. CDR1 and CDR2 (germline): SGHRS, YFSETQ. CDR3 size: 14 residues. Here the CDR3 reads CASSPEDSSYEQYF. For the CDR3, the DNA is TGCGCCAGCAGCCCAGAGGATTCCTCCTACGAGCAGTACTTC. The variable domain in full, completed from reference TRBV5-1 and TRBJ2-7, reads KAGVTQTPRYLIKTRGQQVTLSCSPISGHRSVSWYQQTPGQGLQFLFEYFSETQRNKGNFPGRFSGRQFSNSRSEMNVSTLELGDSALYLCASSPEDSSYEQYFGPGTRLTVT.

This clonotype has a single count. The chain carries TRBV28 and TRBJ1-3, with 8 bases lining up with TRBD1. Per germline, CDR1 MDHEN and CDR2 SYDVKM. The CDR3 covers 17 residues. Germline trimming cut 1 base from V and 4 bases from J; bases unmatched to any gene: 9. This chain's CDR3 is CASSLFTQGQGGNTIYF. The CDR3 DNA sequence: TGTGCCAGCAGTTTATTTACTCAAGGACAGGGAGGAAACACCATATATTTT.

The chain is built from TRBV10-3 and TRBJ1-6; perhaps TRBD1 as D (6 bases). The CDR3 has 10 amino acids. Deletions cut 8 bases from V and 10 bases from J, with 6 bases between. The germline V gene has CDR1 ENHRY and CDR2 SYGVKD. DNA for the CDR3: TGTGCCATCGGACAGTCACCCCTCCACTTT. Translation gives CAIGQSPLHF.

The table lists this clonotype with a few counts. The rearrangement joins TRBV5-1 to TRBJ1-5, with 10 bases aligning to TRBD1. V gave up 6 bases and J gave up 5 bases; unmatched junction bases: 14. The CDR3 is 17 amino acids. CDR1 and CDR2 from the germline V gene are SGHRS and YFSETQ. The DNA for the CDR3 is TGCGCCAGCATACGTCCCGGGACAGGGGCATCGGATCAGCCCCAGCATTTT. This encodes CASIRPGTGASDQPQHF.

This clonotype was counted between two and nine times. The chain recombines TRBV6-2 or TRBV6-3 with TRBJ2-3; D unclear. CDR1 and CDR2 (germline): MNHEY, SVGEGT. Deletions cut 3 bases from V and 5 bases from J, with 12 bases between. CDR3 size: 14 residues. CDR3 nucleotide sequence: TGTGCCAGCAGTTATCTCCCCCTCGGAGATACGCAGTATTTT. Its protein is CASSYLPLGDTQYF.

This clonotype was counted a few times. This chain joins TRBV12-3 or TRBV12-4 and TRBJ1-5; unclear D gene. The CDR3 length is 14 residues. Between the trimmed V and J ends, which lost 5 bases and 4 bases, there was a span of 12 bases. The CDR3 sequence: CASSVGNRNQPQHF. DNA of the CDR3: TGTGCCAGCAGTGTCGGGAACCGGAATCAGCCCCAGCATTTT.

This clonotype was counted between two and nine times. The V call is TRBV7-2, the J call TRBJ2-7; no reliable D call. Per germline, CDR1 SGHTA and CDR2 FQGNSA. The V gene lost 4 bases and the J gene lost 6 bases, with 16 bases spanning the gap. The CDR3 runs to 14 residues. CDR3 sequence reads: CASSYVGPDGEQYF. The CDR3 DNA reads TGTGCCAGCAGCTACGTCGGGCCAGACGGCGAGCAGTACTTC. The variable domain in full, with the rest retrieved from reference TRBV7-2 and TRBJ2-7, is GAGVSQSPSNKVTEKGKDVELRCDPISGHTALYWYRQSLGQGLEFLIYFQGNSAPDKSGLPSDRFSAERTGGSVSTLTIQRTQQEDSAVYLCASSYVGPDGEQYFGPGTRLTVT.

The rearrangement joins TRBV4-3 to TRBJ2-5; D is perhaps TRBD2 (5 bases). Per germline, CDR1 LGHNA and CDR2 YSLEER. V dropped 4 bases and J dropped 3 bases, with 18 bases sitting between them. This CDR3 comprises 16 residues. The CDR3 DNA reads TGCGCCAGCAGCCCGACGGGAATAGCTGGAAAAGAGACCCAGTACTTC. This codes for CASSPTGIAGKETQYF.

This clonotype was seen only a few times. The V and J genes are TRBV11-2 and TRBJ1-4; D is possibly TRBD1 (5 bases). V lost 0 bases, J lost 10 bases, and 9 bases lay in between. The CDR3 runs 13 residues. The germline CDR1 and CDR2 sequences are SGHAT and FQNNGV. CDR3 loop: CASSLDRVGKLFF. In DNA, the CDR3 is TGTGCCAGCAGCTTAGACAGGGTTGGAAAACTGTTTTTT.

This clonotype has only a few counts. The chain links TRBV24-1 to TRBJ2-5; D not certain. CDR3 size: 13 residues. Germline assignment: CDR1 KGHDR and CDR2 SFDVKD. The V gene lost 4 bases and the J gene lost 0 bases, with 5 bases spanning the gap. CDR3 nucleotides: TGTGCCACCAGTGACCCCAACCAAGAGACCCAGTACTTC. Encoded protein: CATSDPNQETQYF.

The CDR3 bases are TGTGCCAGCAGCTTGACGGGGACCCACTCCTACGAGCAGTACTTC. Amino acid sequence: CASSLTGTHSYEQYF. The V and J genes are TRBV5-5 and TRBJ2-7, with D perhaps matching TRBD1 or TRBD2 (5 bases each). Germline-derived CDR1 and CDR2 are SGHKS and YYEKEE (reference sequence). Trimming cost V 1 base and J 0 bases, with 11 bases left between them. This CDR3 spans 15 amino acids.

The rearrangement links TRBV6-2 or TRBV6-3 to TRBJ2-5, with D unclear. Trimming removed 3 bases at V and 9 bases at J, with 14 bases between. Germline V CDR1 and CDR2: MNHEY, SVGEGT. The CDR3 loop spans 13 amino acids. The DNA of the CDR3 is TGTGCCAGCAGTTATCAACCCGGGCATCCCCAGTACTTC. It specifies CASSYQPGHPQYF.

This sequence joins TRBV12-3 or TRBV12-4 and TRBJ1-4, with 9 bases that match TRBD1. V lost 4 bases, J lost 8 bases, and 14 bases stayed unmatched. The CDR3 covers 17 residues. The CDR3 loop reads CASSSGTGTEFREKLFF. DNA of the CDR3: TGTGCCAGCAGTTCCGGGACAGGGACGGAGTTTAGGGAAAAACTGTTTTTT.

This clonotype was seen more than once but under ten times. The V and J genes are TRBV7-2 and TRBJ2-3; D is perhaps TRBD1 or TRBD2 (5 bases each). CDR1 and CDR2 (germline): SGHTA, FQGNSA. V lost 2 bases to trimming and J lost 4 bases, with 22 bases between them. CDR3 length: 18 residues. CDR3 protein: CASSLSWGPPTKSDTQYF. DNA of the CDR3: TGTGCCAGCAGCTTATCCTGGGGACCTCCGACCAAATCAGATACGCAGTATTTT.